This T cell receptor (beta chain) was captured by sequencing in a study of early T cells in non-severe SARS-CoV-2 infection. Study overall: Bulk RNA taken from unsorted whole blood was sequenced, leaving chains unpaired.

Study-wide results and limits: Reliance on VDJdb matching favored anti-spike CD8 responses; private and CD4 specificities were missed.

Individual cDNA molecules received unique molecular identifiers during library preparation. TCRdb redid the calling of the 5' RACE reads with MiXCR, one entry per CDR3 protein. The table has some 29,000 distinct CDR3 sequences, about 4.8% seen once. This clonotype was found many times. Its antigen is still unknown. The TCR was taken from an adult who was a healthcare worker with PCR-confirmed SARS-CoV-2 infection or an uninfected control (not recorded which). What was sequenced was whole blood.

CDR3 DNA: TGTGCCAGTACTCTGCGCATGACTAGCGGGGTTAACACCGGGGAGCTGTTTTTT. Translating it yields CASTLRMTSGVNTGELFF. The rearrangement joins TRBV19 to TRBJ2-2; 11 bases match TRBD2. The CDR3 runs 18 residues. The trim removed 7 bases at V and 2 bases at J, leaving 12 bases unmatched. Per germline, CDR1 LNHDA and CDR2 SQIVND (reference sequence).